A single sample gave rise to the 2 T cell receptor beta chains below, sequenced in a study of T cell repertoires in cytomegalovirus infection (dated by TCRdb to between 2019 and 2020). The sequencer was an Illumina HiSeq 1500. TCRdb applied fastp at Q25 and MiXCR to the public reads, then kept only in-frame beta chains. When rows share a CDR3 protein, they turn into one entry using the most common DNA and genes. This sample gives 200,000 to 300,000 distinct CDR3 sequences in total; approximately 13% of them show up just once. The ten most abundant clones make up 1.5% to 2% of the sample. Sequenced material: PBMCs. The receptors originated from a human donor in good health (CMV status not recorded). Some clones in this sample may be carry-over from other donors' samples.

The V call is TRBV20-1, the J call TRBJ2-5; tentatively, D is TRBD2 (5 bases). This CDR3 region has 12 residues. Germline V lookup: CDR1 DFQATT, CDR2 SNEGSKA (reference sequence). V was cut by 7 bases and J by 2 bases, with 11 bases left in between. CDR3 region: CSGRSGQETQYF. For the CDR3, the DNA is TGCAGTGGGAGGTCAGGACAAGAGACCCAGTACTTC.

This clonotype was counted many times. The chain couples TRBV6-2 or TRBV6-3 to TRBJ2-5; D is perhaps TRBD1 (5 bases). The CDR3 length is 16 residues. V lost 5 bases to trimming and J lost 1 base, with 17 bases between them. The germline CDR1 and CDR2 sequences are MNHEY and SVGEGT. The CDR3 spells CASSEPTAPTQETQYF. DNA for the CDR3: TGTGCCAGCAGTGAGCCGACAGCACCTACCCAAGAGACCCAGTACTTC.